These 19 T cell receptor beta chains came from one sample sequenced in a study of post-analysis software for immune sequencing data. Study-level results: With TRBV5-6, TRBV5-1 and TRBV20-1 included, roughly five TRBV segments were more frequent in patients than in controls.

The antigens for these receptors are not known. The TCR beta cDNA libraries contained unique molecular identifiers. TCRdb reanalysed the PCR reads using MiXCR and keeps one entry per CDR3 protein. Among under 200,000 distinct CDR3 sequences listed, 25% to 30% were seen once. What was sequenced was blood. These receptors originate from a girl between 2 and 17 years old with multiple sclerosis.

Details on this clonotype: Since a much larger clone is just one base distant, this may be a read error. V gene TRBV5-1 combines with J gene TRBJ2-1; D is unclear. The CDR3 totals 11 residues. The V end lost 5 bases, the J end lost 12 bases, and 12 bases lay between the germline ends. Germline V CDR1 and CDR2: SGHRS, YFSETQ. DNA for the CDR3: TGCGCCAGCAGTGATCTCGGTGGGCAGTTCTTC. Translated: CASSDLGGQFF.

This rearrangement joins TRBV6-5 to TRBJ2-3; 12 positions match TRBD2. The CDR3 extends over 18 amino acids. CDR1 and CDR2 from the germline V gene are MNHEY and SVGAGI. The V gene end was trimmed by 0 bases and the J gene end by 6 bases; junction bases not matched to a gene: 10. CDR3 bases: TGTGCCAGCAGTTACTCGAGGGCTAGCGGGGGGGGTTGGGATACGCAGTATTTT. The encoded protein is CASSYSRASGGGWDTQYF.

This rearrangement joins TRBV20-1 to TRBJ1-1; D is ambiguous. Germline CDR1 is DFQATT and CDR2 is SNEGSKA (reference sequence). Trimming took off 4 bases at V and 0 bases at J, with 12 bases between the two ends. CDR3 size: 14 residues. CDR3 region: CSAIPHLMNTEAFF. CDR3 in DNA: TGCAGTGCTATTCCACACCTAATGAACACTGAAGCTTTCTTT.

On this clonotype itself: Relative to the germline gene, one junction end is altered; a read error may explain this. The chain links TRBV6-5 to TRBJ2-6; D is possibly TRBD1 (5 bases). This CDR3 comprises 20 residues. Germline-derived CDR1 and CDR2 are MNHEY and SVGAGI. CDR3 loop: CASSYFKVSRPRSGANVPTF. CDR3 DNA: TGTGCCAGCAGTTACTTCAAAGTGTCGAGGCCGCGCTCTGGGGCCAACGTCCCGACTTTC.

V and J are TRBV28 and TRBJ2-3; TRBD2 matches at 7 bases. J lost 5 bases, V lost 3 bases, and 11 bases had no gene match. The CDR3 runs 16 residues. CDR1 MDHEN and CDR2 SYDVKM come from the germline V gene. The DNA of the CDR3 is TGTGCCAGCAGTTTCGCGGGCGGGAGTCGGGGAGATACGCAGTATTTT. It yields the protein CASSFAGGSRGDTQYF.

The chain employs TRBV5-5 and TRBJ2-7; unclear D gene. The germline CDR1 and CDR2 sequences are SGHKS and YYEKEE (reference sequence). V was trimmed by 0 bases and J by 0 bases, leaving 10 bases between them. The CDR3 has 15 residues. The CDR3 DNA reads TGTGCCAGCAGCTTGGAACCGGAAGCCTCCTACGAGCAGTACTTC. Translated: CASSLEPEASYEQYF.

The chain has TRBV6-1 and TRBJ1-3; unclear D gene. The V end was cut by 3 bases, the J end by 4 bases, with 7 bases between. Germline lookup yields CDR1 MNHNS and CDR2 SASEGT. The CDR3 has 13 residues. This chain's CDR3 is CASSETQGNTIYF. Written as DNA, the CDR3 is TGTGCCAGCAGTGAGACACAGGGAAACACCATATATTTT.

This clonotype was observed many times. The V and J genes are TRBV6-5 and TRBJ2-1, with D hard to call. Trimming removed 5 bases from V and 7 bases from J, with 12 bases in between. Germline V gene sequence: CDR1 MNHEY, CDR2 SVGAGI. This CDR3 has 13 amino acids. CDR3 coding DNA: TGTGCCAGCAGTGACCTGCCACTTAATGAGCAGTTCTTC. Encoded protein: CASSDLPLNEQFF.

This clonotype was counted a few times. The rearrangement links TRBV28 to TRBJ2-7; D gene unclear. The CDR3 loop spans 10 amino acids. Per germline, CDR1 MDHEN and CDR2 SYDVKM. V dropped 10 bases and J dropped 3 bases, with 7 bases sitting between them. The CDR3 sequence: CATRLYEQYF. As DNA, the CDR3 is TGTGCCACCAGGCTCTACGAGCAGTACTTC. The variable domain in full, with the rest retrieved from reference TRBV28 and TRBJ2-7, is DVKVTQSSRYLVKRTGEKVFLECVQDMDHENMFWYRQDPGLGLRLIYFSYDVKMKEKGDIPEGYSVSREKKERFSLILESASTNQTSMYLCATRLYEQYFGPGTRLTVT.

This clonotype was seen many times. The chain links TRBV4-1 to TRBJ1-2; tentative D call: TRBD1 (5 bases). V lost 4 bases to trimming and J lost 0 bases, with 18 bases between them. CDR3 length: 17 residues. Per germline, CDR1 MGHRA and CDR2 YSYEKL. The CDR3 spells CASSPRKLGEANYGYTF. In DNA form, the CDR3 reads TGCGCCAGCAGCCCGCGGAAACTGGGGGAAGCTAACTATGGCTACACCTTC.

The rearrangement uses TRBV28 and TRBJ2-7; D ambiguous. Trimming took off 3 bases at V and 3 bases at J, with 12 bases between the two ends. CDR3 length: 14 amino acids. Per the germline V gene, CDR1 is MDHEN and CDR2 is SYDVKM. Here the CDR3 DNA reads TGTGCCAGCAGTTTGGACGGGTTTTTCTACGAGCAGTACTTC. The encoded protein is CASSLDGFFYEQYF.

This clonotype has only a few counts. This rearrangement joins TRBV19 to TRBJ2-4; either TRBD1 or TRBD2 may fit D (6 bases each). CDR1 LNHDA and CDR2 SQIVND come from the germline V gene (reference sequence). The CDR3 length is 18 residues. Trimming took off 5 bases at V and 5 bases at J, with 25 bases between the two ends. CDR3 region: CASSLDSGPPGVENIQYF. The CDR3 DNA reads TGTGCCAGTAGTCTTGATAGCGGCCCCCCAGGGGTGGAAAACATTCAGTACTTC.

The table lists this clonotype with many counts. The V and J genes are TRBV10-3 and TRBJ2-1, with TRBD1 matching 7 bases. Looked up from germline, CDR1 is ENHRY and CDR2 is SYGVKD. The J segment lost 7 bases and the V segment lost 6 bases, leaving 6 bases of the junction unmatched. The CDR3 covers 13 residues. This chain's CDR3 is CAISLGQLNEQFF. DNA of the CDR3: TGTGCCATCAGCCTGGGACAGCTAAATGAGCAGTTCTTC.

This clonotype was picked up many times. The V call is TRBV5-1, the J call TRBJ2-4, with 9 bases matching TRBD1. CDR1 is SGHRS, CDR2 YFSETQ, per germline. V lost 4 bases, J lost 13 bases, and 12 bases stayed unmatched. There are 14 residues in the CDR3. The CDR3 coding sequence is TGCGCCAGCAGCGTCAGACAGGGGGTAGGTGAGCAGTACTTC. Its translation is CASSVRQGVGEQYF.

CDR3 residues: CASSVGGGTGELFF. Written as DNA, the CDR3 is TGTGCCAGCAGCGTAGGAGGGGGCACCGGGGAGCTGTTTTTT. This chain connects TRBV9 to TRBJ2-2; tentatively, D is TRBD1 (6 bases). Per germline, CDR1 SGDLS and CDR2 YYNGEE. The CDR3 covers 14 residues. With 0 bases removed from V and 4 bases from J, the gap between germline ends came to 7 bases. Full variable domain (missing parts from reference TRBV9 and TRBJ2-2): DSGVTQTPKHLITATGQRVTLRCSPRSGDLSVYWYQQSLDQGLQFLIQYYNGEERAKGNILERFSAQQFPDLHSELNLSSLELGDSALYFCASSVGGGTGELFFGEGSRLTVL.

This clonotype came up many times. The rearrangement uses TRBV13 and TRBJ2-7; no definite D call. Germline-derived CDR1 and CDR2 are PRHDT and FYEKMQ (reference sequence). CDR3 size: 16 residues. The V end lost 5 bases, the J end lost 1 base, and 18 bases lay between the germline ends. The CDR3 protein is CASSPKGIRDSYEQYF. DNA of the CDR3: TGTGCCAGCAGCCCCAAGGGCATCCGCGATTCCTACGAGCAGTACTTC.

This clonotype was detected ten times or more. The chain carries TRBV5-6 and TRBJ2-7; D may be TRBD1 (6 bases). The CDR3 extends over 13 amino acids. The ends were cut back, 3 bases at V and 2 bases at J, with 9 bases in the middle. Germline V CDR1 and CDR2: SGHDT, YYEEEE. CDR3 sequence: CASSSGTPYEQYF. The CDR3 DNA follows: TGTGCCAGCAGCTCCGGGACACCCTACGAGCAGTACTTC.

This clonotype was counted only a few times. DNA of the CDR3: TGTGCCAGCAGCCCTAAGATAGTGAACAATCAGCCCCAGCATTTT. This codes for CASSPKIVNNQPQHF. This chain links TRBV6-5 with TRBJ1-5; D is undetermined. Germline V gene sequence: CDR1 MNHEY, CDR2 SVGAGI. The CDR3 runs 15 residues. V lost 6 bases, J lost 3 bases, and 15 bases lay in between.

This chain joins TRBV5-1 and TRBJ2-7, with D possibly being TRBD2 (6 bases). Germline V gene data show CDR1 as SGHRS and CDR2 as YFSETQ. V was cut by 5 bases and J by 5 bases, with 17 bases left in between. CDR3 length equals 14 residues. CDR3 in amino acids: CASSAGRGLDEQYF. The DNA of the CDR3 is TGCGCCAGCAGTGCCGGTAGGGGACTCGACGAGCAGTACTTC. Combining the CDR3 with reference TRBV5-1 and TRBJ2-7 gives the whole variable domain KAGVTQTPRYLIKTRGQQVTLSCSPISGHRSVSWYQQTPGQGLQFLFEYFSETQRNKGNFPGRFSGRQFSNSRSEMNVSTLELGDSALYLCASSAGRGLDEQYFGPGTRLTVT.